The T cell receptor (beta chain) described here comes from a study of shared clonotypes between healthy human individuals. Positively selected for CCR7, the CD45RO-negative cells used as naive CD8 cells excluded terminally differentiated effector memory CD45RA+ cells. Profiled with immunoSEQ multiplex PCR; TCRdb holds only in-frame clones, not every one. The sample consists of about 2,100,000 clones, about 92% of them appearing once. This TCR was sampled from a man between 18 and 35 years old in good health. Some clones in this sample may be carry-over from other donors' samples. The sample was naive CD8+ T cells from PBMCs.

The CDR3 loop reads CASSEEGYSGNTIYF. In DNA, the CDR3 is TGTGCCAGCAGTGAAGAGGGTTACTCTGGAAACACCATATATTTT. The chain combines TRBV6-1 with TRBJ1-3; D is ambiguous. The CDR3 extends over 15 amino acids. Trimming took off 1 base at V and 0 bases at J, with 7 bases between the two ends. The V gene's germline CDR1 is MNHNS and CDR2 SASEGT.